Sequencing of this T cell receptor beta chain was carried out in a study of identical twins. Trimming took off 0 bases at V and 2 bases at J, with 14 bases between the two ends. Germline CDR1 and CDR2: LGHNA and YSLEER. This CDR3 is 16 amino acids long. cDNA molecules carried unique molecular identifiers, and template switching added a universal primer site. TCRdb reprocessed the 5' RACE reads with MiXCR, giving one entry per CDR3 protein. Altogether some 590,000 distinct CDR3 sequences are present, just under 10% being singletons, with the ten largest covering more than 2.5%. This clonotype has ten or more counts. Its antigen is still unknown. Broader study findings: Zero-insertion analyses could be partly confounded by invariant MAIT and iNKT cells. The study based its conclusions on cross-sectional statistical analysis and did not follow the same donors.

This sample was also put to use in a study of yellow fever vaccine responses in identical twins. As that study records: Vaccine-induced T cell responses in twins were reportedly observed to appear partly convergent, partly personalized.

The material sequenced was PBMCs. The sequence came from a woman under 30 in good health. The V call is TRBV4-3, the J call TRBJ2-7; TRBD2 might be the D (6 bases). The CDR3 DNA is TGCGCCAGCAGCCAAGATCCCGGGAGCCAAGCCTACGAGCAGTACTTC. This sequence encodes CASSQDPGSQAYEQYF.